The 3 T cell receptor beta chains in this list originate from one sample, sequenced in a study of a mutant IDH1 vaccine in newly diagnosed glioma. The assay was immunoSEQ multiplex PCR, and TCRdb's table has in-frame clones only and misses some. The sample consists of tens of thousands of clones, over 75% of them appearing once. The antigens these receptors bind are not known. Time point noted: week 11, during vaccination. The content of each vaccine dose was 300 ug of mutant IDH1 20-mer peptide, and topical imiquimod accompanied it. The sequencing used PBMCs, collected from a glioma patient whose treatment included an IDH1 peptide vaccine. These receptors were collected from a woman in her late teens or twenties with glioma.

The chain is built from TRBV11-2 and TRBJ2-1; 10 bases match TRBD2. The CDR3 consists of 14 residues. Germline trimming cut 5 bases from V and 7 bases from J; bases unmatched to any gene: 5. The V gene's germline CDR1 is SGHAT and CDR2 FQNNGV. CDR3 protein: CASSLGLAMNEQFF. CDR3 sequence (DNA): TGTGCCAGCAGCCTGGGACTAGCGATGAATGAGCAGTTCTTC.

For the CDR3, the DNA is TGTGCCAGCAGCTTGGACAGGGGGCCCTATAATTCACCCCTCCACTTT. This gives the protein CASSLDRGPYNSPLHF. This chain connects TRBV7-6 to TRBJ1-6, with TRBD1 matching 11 bases. The CDR3 has 16 residues. Germline lookup yields CDR1 SGHVS and CDR2 FNYEAQ. V was pared by 3 bases and J by 2 bases, with 0 bases of the junction left unmatched.

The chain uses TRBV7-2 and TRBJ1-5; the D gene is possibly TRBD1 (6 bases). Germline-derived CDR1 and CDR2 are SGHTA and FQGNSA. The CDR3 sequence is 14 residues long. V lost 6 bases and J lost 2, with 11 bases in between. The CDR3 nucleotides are TGTGCCAGCAGGATCCCAGGGGGCAATCAGCCCCAGCATTTT. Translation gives CASRIPGGNQPQHF. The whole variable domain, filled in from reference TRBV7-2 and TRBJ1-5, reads GAGVSQSPSNKVTEKGKDVELRCDPISGHTALYWYRQSLGQGLEFLIYFQGNSAPDKSGLPSDRFSAERTGGSVSTLTIQRTQQEDSAVYLCASRIPGGNQPQHFGDGTRLSIL.